Detailed here is one TCR beta chain. Its antigen is as yet unknown. The V and J ends lost 7 bases and 4 bases respectively, with 17 bases between them. This CDR3 is built from 14 residues. The germline gives CDR1 SGHRS, CDR2 YFSETQ. The source of the sample is a study of T-cell memory formation after mild COVID-19. The study's findings and limits: The pre-infection memory compartment contained some responding clones, suggesting cross-reactive memory joined.

TCRdb reanalysed the 5' RACE reads using MiXCR and keeps one entry per CDR3 protein. The sample has approximately 490,000 distinct CDR3 sequences, around 21% seen once. The genes are TRBV5-1 and TRBJ2-5, with D possibly matching TRBD1 (5 bases). Material: PBMCs or a T cell subset sorted from them (not recorded which). The sequence came from an adult woman who had mild COVID-19 (a few samples of this study predate the infection). Cell type and time point are not known. The CDR3 reads CASSQGHGPETQYF. The CDR3 DNA follows: TGCGCCAGCTCGCAGGGCCACGGTCCAGAGACCCAGTACTTC.